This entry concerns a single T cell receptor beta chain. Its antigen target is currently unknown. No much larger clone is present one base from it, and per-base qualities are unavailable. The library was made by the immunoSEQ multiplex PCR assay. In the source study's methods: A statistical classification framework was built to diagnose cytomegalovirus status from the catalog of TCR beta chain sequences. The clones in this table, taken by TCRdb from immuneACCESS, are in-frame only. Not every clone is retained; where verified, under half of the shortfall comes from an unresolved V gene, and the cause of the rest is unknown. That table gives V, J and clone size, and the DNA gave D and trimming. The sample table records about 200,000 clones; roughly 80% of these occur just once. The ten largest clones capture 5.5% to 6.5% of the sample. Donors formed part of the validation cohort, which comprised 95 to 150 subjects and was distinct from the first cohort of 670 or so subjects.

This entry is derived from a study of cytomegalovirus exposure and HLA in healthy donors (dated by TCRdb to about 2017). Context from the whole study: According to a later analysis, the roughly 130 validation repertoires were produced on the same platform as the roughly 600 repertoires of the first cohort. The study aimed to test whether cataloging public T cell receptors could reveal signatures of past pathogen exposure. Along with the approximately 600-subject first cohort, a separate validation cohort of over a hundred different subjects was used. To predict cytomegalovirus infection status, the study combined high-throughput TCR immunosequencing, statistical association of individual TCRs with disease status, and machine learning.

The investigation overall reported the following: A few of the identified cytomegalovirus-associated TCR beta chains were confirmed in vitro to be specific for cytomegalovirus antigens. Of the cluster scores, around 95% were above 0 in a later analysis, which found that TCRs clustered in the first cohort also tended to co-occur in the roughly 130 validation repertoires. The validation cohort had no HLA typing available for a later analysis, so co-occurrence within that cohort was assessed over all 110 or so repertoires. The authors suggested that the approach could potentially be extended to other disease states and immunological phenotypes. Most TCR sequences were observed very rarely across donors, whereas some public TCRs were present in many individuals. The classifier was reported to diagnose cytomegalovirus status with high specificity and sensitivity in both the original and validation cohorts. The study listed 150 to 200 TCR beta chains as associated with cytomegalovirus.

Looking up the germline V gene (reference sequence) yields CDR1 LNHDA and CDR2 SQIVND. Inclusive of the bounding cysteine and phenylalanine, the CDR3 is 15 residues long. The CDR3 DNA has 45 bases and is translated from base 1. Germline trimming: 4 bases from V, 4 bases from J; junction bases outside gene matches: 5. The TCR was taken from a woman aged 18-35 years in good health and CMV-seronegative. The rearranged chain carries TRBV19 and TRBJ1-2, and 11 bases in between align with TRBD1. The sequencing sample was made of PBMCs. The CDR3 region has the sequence CASSRTGGASYGYTF. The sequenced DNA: TGTGCCAGTAGTAGGACAGGGGGCGCGAGCTATGGCTACACCTTC.